These T cell receptor beta chains were read from a single sample in a study of human thymus T cells. Some clones are missing from TCRdb's copy, which holds only in-frame ones; the method was immunoSEQ multiplex PCR. The data show roughly 86,000 clones, 95% to 98% seen once. Sequencing used thymus tissue. These receptors all stem from a boy under two years old with a congenital heart defect but otherwise immunologically healthy. The CDR3 runs from the conserved cysteine through the conserved F or W. A D gene is named only where the DNA matches it firmly. Only part of the rows carry a size: once, few, many, or a class if the clone is expanded.

j_gene,abundance,d_gene,v_gene,CDR3aa,CDR3nt
TRBJ1-4,once,.,TRBV6-6,CASSYGATNEKLFF,TGTGCCAGCAGTTACGGGGCAACTAATGAAAAACTGTTTTTT
TRBJ2-1,.,.,TRBV4-3,CASSQDHGGVNNEQFF,TGCGCCAGCAGCCAAGATCACGGGGGCGTAAACAATGAGCAGTTCTTC
TRBJ2-7,.,.,TRBV6-5,CASRPRLEQKCEQYF,TGTGCCAGCAGACCCCGACTAGAGCAGAAATGCGAGCAGTACTTC
TRBJ1-5,.,.,TRBV4-2,CASSQVPGQGHTGQPQHF,TGTGCCAGCAGCCAAGTCCCGGGTCAAGGCCATACAGGTCAGCCCCAGCATTTT
TRBJ2-3,once,.,TRBV27,CASSLIGSGDVGADTQYF,TGTGCCAGCAGTTTAATAGGGTCAGGCGATGTGGGGGCAGATACGCAGTATTTT
TRBJ1-1,.,TRBD1,TRBV27,CASTLSPPPIAGTGRGMNTEAFF,TGTGCCAGCACCCTTAGCCCTCCGCCCATCGCCGGGACAGGGAGGGGCATGAACACTGAAGCTTTCTTT
TRBJ2-3,.,.,TRBV27,CASSPSGIPSTDTQYF,TGTGCCAGCAGTCCCTCCGGAATTCCTAGCACAGATACGCAGTATTTT
TRBJ2-7,.,.,TRBV19,CASSDNRASYEQYF,TGTGCCAGTAGTGACAACAGGGCCTCCTACGAGCAGTACTTC
TRBJ1-2,.,.,TRBV19,CASSRGTLGDYGYTF,TGTGCCAGTAGTAGGGGGACACTAGGGGACTATGGCTACACCTTC
TRBJ2-2,.,.,TRBV29-1,CSVGHLNTGELFF,TGCAGCGTTGGACATTTGAACACCGGGGAGCTGTTTTTT
TRBJ1-4,.,TRBD1,TRBV4-3,CASSPLHPSTGNAIRGEKLFF,TGCGCCAGCAGCCCACTACACCCGTCGACAGGGAACGCAATTAGGGGTGAAAAACTGTTTTTT
TRBJ2-1,.,.,TRBV6-1,CASRRGPANEQFF,TGTGCCAGTAGGAGGGGGCCCGCCAATGAGCAGTTCTTC
TRBJ1-2,.,.,TRBV5-1,CASSPGGKGYGYTF,TGCGCCAGCAGCCCGGGGGGGAAAGGCTATGGCTACACCTTC
TRBJ2-4,.,TRBD1,TRBV18,CASSPGTGLLAKNIQYF,TGTGCCAGCTCACCCGGGACAGGCCTTTTAGCCAAAAACATTCAGTACTTC
TRBJ2-7,.,TRBD2,TRBV10-2,CASTDNLAGAGHEQYF,TGCGCCAGCACCGATAACTTAGCGGGAGCGGGCCACGAGCAGTACTTC
TRBJ2-5,.,.,TRBV7-9,CASSRRTDQETQYF,TGTGCCAGCAGCCGGCGGACAGATCAAGAGACCCAGTACTTC
TRBJ2-1,.,TRBD2,TRBV5-1,CASSLPGLAGSDEQFF,TGCGCCAGCAGTTTGCCCGGGCTAGCGGGAAGTGATGAGCAGTTCTTC
TRBJ2-7,.,TRBD1,TRBV14,CASSPRIHDRGRSAYEQYF,TGTGCCAGCAGCCCGAGGATACACGACAGGGGGCGGTCTGCCTACGAGCAGTACTTC
TRBJ1-1,.,.,TRBV5-1,CASSLAGVWTEAFF,TGCGCCAGCAGCTTGGCTGGGGTTTGGACTGAAGCTTTCTTT
TRBJ2-3,.,.,TRBV7-9,CASSFFGGDHPSTDTQYF,TGTGCCAGCAGCTTCTTTGGGGGAGATCACCCTAGCACAGATACGCAGTATTTT
TRBJ2-2,once,.,TRBV29-1,CSVEGAGNTGELFF,TGCAGCGTTGAGGGGGCTGGGAACACCGGGGAGCTGTTTTTT
TRBJ1-4,.,.,TRBV13,CASSLQLGWRNEKLFF,TGTGCCAGCAGCCTTCAACTCGGATGGAGGAATGAAAAACTGTTTTTT
TRBJ1-1,.,TRBD1,TRBV10-2,CASSDYRDRETHTEAFF,TGCGCCAGCAGTGACTACCGGGACAGGGAAACCCACACTGAAGCTTTCTTT
TRBJ2-7,once,.,TRBV11-2,CASSLERSGTQRYEQYF,TGTGCCAGCAGCTTAGAACGTTCCGGGACCCAGAGATACGAGCAGTACTTC
TRBJ2-7,.,.,TRBV7-9,CASSLDSFYEQYF,TGTGCCAGCAGCCTAGACAGTTTCTACGAGCAGTACTTC
TRBJ2-5,.,.,TRBV5-1,CASSRGKTQYF,TGCGCCAGCAGTCGAGGGAAGACCCAGTACTTC
TRBJ2-7,.,.,TRBV7-9,CASSLEAESGVYF,TGTGCCAGCAGCTTAGAGGCGGAATCCGGGGTCTACTTC
TRBJ1-1,.,.,TRBV5-4,CASSLGDRMNTEAFF,TGTGCCAGCAGCTTGGGAGACAGGATGAACACTGAAGCTTTCTTT
TRBJ2-5,few,.,TRBV28,CASSWTGGEETQYF,TGTGCCAGCAGTTGGACAGGCGGGGAGGAGACCCAGTACTTC
TRBJ2-2,.,TRBD2,TRBV4-2,CASSQDRAMDASGGADTGELFF,TGTGCCAGCAGCCAAGATCGGGCTATGGACGCTAGCGGGGGGGCCGACACCGGGGAGCTGTTTTTT
TRBJ2-7,.,.,TRBV28,CASISTPPGQKEQYF,TGTGCCAGCATTTCTACACCCCCGGGACAAAAAGAGCAGTACTTC
TRBJ1-2,.,.,TRBV27,CASKCTKSTGAHCHGYTF,TGTGCCAGCAAGTGTACCAAGTCGACAGGAGCCCATTGTCATGGCTACACCTTC
TRBJ1-5,.,.,TRBV6-1,CASSGGQILSNQPQHF,TGTGCCAGCAGTGGAGGACAGATACTTAGCAATCAGCCCCAGCATTTT
TRBJ2-7,.,.,TRBV27,CASSLRGPTYEQYF,TGTGCCAGCAGTTTACGGGGTCCTACCTACGAGCAGTACTTC
TRBJ2-1,once,TRBD2,TRBV10-3,CAISRIGLELNEQFF,TGTGCCATCAGTAGAATAGGACTAGAGCTTAATGAGCAGTTCTTC
TRBJ1-1,.,.,TRBV6-6,CASTRTRHIHTEAFF,TGTGCCAGCACCCGAACCCGACATATTCACACTGAAGCTTTCTTT
TRBJ2-7,.,.,TRBV27,CASSLRAQSHYEQYF,TGTGCCAGCAGTTTACGGGCCCAGTCCCACTACGAGCAGTACTTC
TRBJ1-3,.,.,TRBV28,CASGTPGPQGPGNTIYF,TGTGCCAGCGGGACACCGGGACCCCAAGGGCCTGGAAACACCATATATTTT
TRBJ2-7,once,.,TRBV2,CASIKRGDEQYF,TGTGCCAGCATCAAAAGGGGTGACGAGCAGTACTTC
TRBJ1-2,.,.,TRBV5-1,CASSLQGPSPYGYTF,TGCGCCAGCAGCTTACAGGGCCCGTCCCCCTATGGCTACACCTTC
TRBJ1-1,once,.,TRBV4-2,CASTPGEDAEAFF,TGTGCCAGCACACCCGGAGAGGATGCTGAAGCTTTCTTT
TRBJ2-5,.,.,TRBV6-1,CASSERGRGKETQYF,TGTGCCAGCAGTGAAAGGGGGCGGGGGAAAGAGACCCAGTACTTC
TRBJ2-5,.,.,TRBV9,CASSVASSQETQYF,TGTGCCAGCAGCGTAGCAAGCTCCCAAGAGACCCAGTACTTC
TRBJ2-5,.,.,TRBV9,CASSVGEGANQETQYF,TGTGCCAGCAGCGTGGGGGAGGGGGCCAACCAAGAGACCCAGTACTTC
TRBJ2-7,.,.,TRBV5-6,CASSLRMTCEPHGQYF,TGTGCCAGCAGCTTGAGGATGACCTGCGAACCTCACGGGCAGTACTTC
TRBJ2-1,.,.,TRBV27,CASSPPRRGSSSYNEQFF,TGTGCCAGCAGTCCCCCTCGGAGGGGTTCTAGCTCCTACAATGAGCAGTTCTTC
TRBJ1-2,.,TRBD1,TRBV27,CASSSLTGRNYGYTF,TGTGCCAGCAGTTCCTTGACAGGGAGAAACTATGGCTACACCTTC
TRBJ2-1,.,.,TRBV19,CASSIHRDATYNEQFF,TGTGCCAGTAGTATCCACCGGGACGCTACCTACAATGAGCAGTTCTTC
TRBJ2-1,.,TRBD2,TRBV2,CASSGGLAGGTSSSYNEQFF,TGTGCCAGCAGTGGGGGACTAGCGGGAGGGACATCGAGCTCCTACAATGAGCAGTTCTTC
TRBJ1-1,.,.,TRBV7-9,CASSHPGATEAFF,TGTGCCAGCAGTCACCCGGGCGCCACTGAAGCTTTCTTT
TRBJ2-5,.,.,TRBV5-4,CASSSAEGQETQYF,TGTGCCAGCAGCTCGGCGGAGGGCCAAGAGACCCAGTACTTC
TRBJ2-2,.,.,TRBV19,CASSRGDSDNTGELFF,TGTGCCAGTAGTCGTGGTGACAGCGATAACACCGGGGAGCTGTTTTTT
TRBJ1-3,.,.,TRBV18,CASSPRVASSGNTIYF,TGTGCCAGCTCACCACGCGTCGCTAGCTCTGGAAACACCATATATTTT
TRBJ1-1,.,.,TRBV4-3,CASSQVVTTTKNTEAFF,TGCGCCAGCAGCCAAGTGGTGACCACAACGAAGAACACTGAAGCTTTCTTT
TRBJ2-5,.,TRBD2,TRBV2,CASRGTSGGAPDQYF,TGTGCCAGCAGAGGAACTAGCGGGGGGGCCCCGGACCAGTACTTC
TRBJ2-3,once,TRBD2,TRBV7-2,CASSLAGGTDTQYF,TGTGCCAGCAGCTTAGCGGGAGGGACAGATACGCAGTATTTT
TRBJ2-3,.,TRBD2,TRBV4-1,CASSRLAGYTDTQYF,TGCGCCAGCAGCCGACTAGCGGGATACACAGATACGCAGTATTTT
TRBJ2-3,.,TRBD1,TRBV25-1,CASSEPTGVDTQYF,TGTGCCAGCAGTGAACCGACAGGGGTAGATACGCAGTATTTT
TRBJ2-1,.,.,TRBV5-1,CASSVNNEQFF,TGCGCCAGCAGCGTGAACAATGAGCAGTTCTTC